The 13 T cell receptor beta chains below were found in one sample sequenced in a study of T cell changes during pregnancy in multiple sclerosis. Libraries were prepared by immunoSEQ multiplex PCR; TCRdb keeps only in-frame clonotypes and omits some of them. The sample lists around 80,000 clones; almost 95% were seen once. This specimen consisted of peripheral blood, obtained before pregnancy. These receptors were obtained from a female donor with multiple sclerosis, enrolled in a pregnancy study.

This chain uses TRBV5-4 with TRBJ2-3, with D possibly TRBD2 on 6 matching bases. CDR3 length equals 15 residues. V was pared by 5 bases and J by 0 bases, with 13 bases between. Germline V gene lookup returns CDR1 SGHNT and CDR2 YYREEE (reference sequence). In DNA, the CDR3 is TGTGCCAGCAGAGACCAGCGGGCTAGCACAGATACGCAGTATTTT. This sequence encodes CASRDQRASTDTQYF.

This clone was picked up one time. The rearrangement joins TRBV19 to TRBJ1-4, with D maybe TRBD1 (5 bases). The CDR3 covers 16 residues. V lost 6 bases and J lost 7, with 21 bases in between. The V gene's germline CDR1 is LNHDA and CDR2 SQIVND (reference sequence). CDR3 bases: TGTGCCAGTAGCTCAACCCCCGCGGGGGTGGGTGAAAAACTGTTTTTT. This encodes CASSSTPAGVGEKLFF.

The genes are TRBV7-9 and TRBJ1-4; TRBD1 matches at 11 bases. The CDR3 extends over 16 amino acids. Germline CDR1 is SEHNR and CDR2 is FQNEAQ (reference sequence). V gave up 5 bases and J gave up 5 bases; unmatched junction bases: 7. The CDR3 coding sequence is TGTGCCAGCAGCCGGTGGGGGACAGGGGGAAATGAAAAACTGTTTTTT. Its translation is CASSRWGTGGNEKLFF.

The J gene is TRBJ1-4, the V gene TRBV25-1, with D possibly matching TRBD1 (5 bases). Deletions cut 3 bases from V and 2 bases from J, with 7 bases between. Germline V gene sequence: CDR1 MGHDK, CDR2 SYGVNS. The CDR3 has 14 residues. CDR3 DNA: TGTGCCAGCAGTGAGGGGGGGACTAATGAAAAACTGTTTTTT. Its translation is CASSEGGTNEKLFF. The complete variable domain, with remaining parts taken from reference TRBV25-1 and TRBJ1-4, reads EADIYQTPRYLVIGTGKKITLECSQTMGHDKMYWYQQDPGMELHLIHYSYGVNSTEKGDLSSESTVSRIRTEHFPLTLESARPSHTSQYLCASSEGGTNEKLFFGSGTQLSVL.

This clone was seen more than once but under ten times. The gene calls are TRBV14 and TRBJ1-1, with 8 nucleotides matching TRBD1. The CDR3 loop spans 15 amino acids. The ends lost 2 bases at V and 1 base at J; junction bases unmatched: 3. Looked up from germline, CDR1 is SGHDN and CDR2 is FVKESK. DNA of the CDR3: TGTGCCAGCAGCCAACGGACAGGGAGGAACACTGAAGCTTTCTTT. It encodes CASSQRTGRNTEAFF.

V is TRBV4-1 and J is TRBJ2-7; 9 bases line up with TRBD2. The germline CDR1 and CDR2 sequences are MGHRA and YSYEKL. The CDR3 length is 15 residues. With 1 base clipped from V and 2 bases from J, the junction kept 3 bases outside the gene matches. The CDR3 DNA follows: TGCGCCAGCAGCCAAGTGACTAGCGGCACCTACGAGCAGTACTTC. Translating it yields CASSQVTSGTYEQYF.

This CDR3 reads CASSEERISSYEQYF. The CDR3 nucleotides are TGTGCCAGCAGTGAAGAGCGGATCAGCTCCTACGAGCAGTACTTC. The rearrangement links TRBV6-1 to TRBJ2-7; tentatively, D is TRBD2 (5 bases). CDR3 size: 15 residues. Trimming took 1 base from V and 0 from J, leaving 10 bases between them. From germline, CDR1 is MNHNS and CDR2 SASEGT.

The chain links TRBV28 to TRBJ2-5; no definite D call. Trimming left V 3 bases short and J 4 bases short, with 12 bases between. The CDR3 runs to 14 residues. Germline V gives CDR1 MDHEN, CDR2 SYDVKM. The CDR3 DNA follows: TGTGCCAGCAGTTTTGTCCAGCAGGTAGAGACCCAGTACTTC. This translates into CASSFVQQVETQYF.

The CDR3 DNA follows: TGTGCCAGCAGCCCCACCCCCGCGGGTCATCCCGAGCAGTACTTC. Translated: CASSPTPAGHPEQYF. The rearrangement joins TRBV11-2 to TRBJ2-7, with TRBD2 as a possible D gene (5 bases). The germline V gene has CDR1 SGHAT and CDR2 FQNNGV. The CDR3 is 15 amino acids. With 5 bases removed from V and 6 bases from J, the gap between germline ends came to 20 bases.

The J gene is TRBJ2-5, the V gene TRBV10-3; 9 nucleotides agree with TRBD1. The CDR3 is 15 amino acids. The J segment lost 5 bases and the V segment lost 3 bases, leaving 7 bases of the junction unmatched. The germline gives CDR1 ENHRY, CDR2 SYGVKD. This CDR3 reads CAISDLGQGMETQYF. In nucleotides, the CDR3 is TGTGCCATCAGTGATCTGGGACAGGGTATGGAGACCCAGTACTTC.

This chain links TRBV18 with TRBJ1-2, with TRBD1 matching 9 bases. The CDR3 spans 14 residues. From germline, CDR1 is KGHSH and CDR2 LQKENI. V lost 3 bases and J lost 4; bases outside the gene matches: 3. The CDR3 DNA sequence: TGTGCCAGCTCACCGCGACAGGGGGGCTATGGCTACACCTTC. It translates to CASSPRQGGYGYTF.

The DNA for the CDR3 is TGTGCCAGCAGTGAATCGGGGGGCTACGAGCAGTACTTC. It translates to CASSESGGYEQYF. The J gene is TRBJ2-7, the V gene TRBV25-1, with 7 bases that match TRBD2. The CDR3 has 13 amino acids. In germline, CDR1 is MGHDK, CDR2 SYGVNS. The ends lost 1 base at V and 3 bases at J; junction bases unmatched: 0.

This clone was counted a single time. The chain's CDR3 is CASSLTGELFF. DNA of the CDR3: TGTGCCAGCAGTTTAACCGGGGAGCTGTTTTTT. The chain uses TRBV6-6 and TRBJ2-2; no definite D call. CDR3 size: 11 residues. Germline V CDR1 and CDR2: MNHNY, SVGAGI (reference sequence). V was pared by 4 bases and J by 5 bases, with 2 bases between.